This T cell receptor (beta chain) was retrieved from a study of shared clonotypes between healthy human individuals. Germline V CDR1 and CDR2: SGHTA, FQGNSA. V was shortened by 1 base and J by 0 bases, with 5 bases between the two germline ends. CDR3 size: 14 residues. The table came from immunoSEQ multiplex PCR; TCRdb's copy has only in-frame clones and leaves some out. The sample includes around 510,000 clones, roughly 95% seen only once; the top ten take under 0.065%. The J gene is TRBJ2-3, the V gene TRBV7-2; possibly TRBD1 for D (5 bases). The sample consisted of naive CD4+ T cells sorted from blood. Subset defined: CD45RA+ positively selected. The TCR originated in a woman aged 30 to 39 in good health. CDR3 DNA: TGTGCCAGCAGCTTAGGACAGAGCACAGATACGCAGTATTTT. The encoded protein is CASSLGQSTDTQYF.